This TCR beta chain was identified in a study of early stage breast cancer tumors (dated by TCRdb to 2016 to 2017). Regarding the complete study: Of the approximately 15 invasive breast tumors, twelve were found to be estrogen receptor-positive, progesterone receptor-positive and HER2-negative. About 65% of the 12 ER+/PR+/HER2- tumors were invasive ductal carcinomas, while the other four were invasive lobular carcinomas. On average, each sample got about 10-fold read coverage. The samples as a whole yielded under 3,500,000 detected templates, corresponding to around 1,100,000 unique clonotypes.

The study profiled bulk TCR beta-chain repertoires in matched peripheral blood, tumor and adjacent normal breast tissue taken from fewer than 20 patients with early-stage breast cancer. Before surgery, whole blood (about 5-10 mL) was collected into EDTA tubes and processed within 2 hours. Ficoll-Paque centrifugation in SepMate-50 tubes was used to isolate peripheral blood mononuclear cells. For storage in liquid nitrogen, PBMCs were cryopreserved as aliquots of about 1.9 to 4 million cells in approximately 90% FBS with about 10% DMSO. The Qiagen AllPrep DNA/RNA Mini kit was used for genomic DNA extraction. Each sample was amplified as two independent genomic DNA replicates: approximately 0.5 ug for blood and around 1.5 ug for tumor or normal breast. Following the manufacturer's instructions, the ImmunoSeq Intro kit was used to carry out TCRB sequencing on genomic DNA. Multiplex PCR was run for roughly 30 cycles using proprietary primers and spike-in control sequences for absolute quantification. An 87-bp fragment spanning the CDR3 and flanking V and J genes was sequenced with single-end 150-bp reads. Seven samples, each with two replicates, were multiplexed per lane of an Illumina MiSeq using version 3.0 chemistry. In the source study's methods: The vendor's proprietary pipeline processed the raw data and merged both replicates into a single result for each sample. To define clonotypes, the study grouped productive rearrangements that shared the V-gene family, CDR3 amino acid sequence and J-gene segment. Clonality was calculated as 1 minus the normalized Shannon entropy (Pielou evenness) of TCRB abundances. To estimate T cell density, the total number of templates was divided by the number of input cells, which was inferred from the amount of DNA input. Recon was used with default parameters to estimate total repertoire diversity and clonality. Tumor-enriched clonotypes were defined as having over 0.1% abundance in tumor and at least 32-fold higher abundance than in normal breast. TCRdb provides this immuneACCESS table in a form limited to in-frame rearrangements. Some clones are lacking; in checked studies, under half of them reflect an unresolved V gene, and why the rest are absent is not known. That table is the source of V, J and clone size, and D and trimming were worked out from the DNA. The sample has about 36,000 clones on record, 65% to 75% of them singletons. The top ten clonotypes cover roughly 7% of the sample.

The V and J ends are trimmed by 6 bases and 0 bases, leaving 11 bases between them. Via the germline V gene, CDR1 is MNHEY and CDR2 SVGAGI. The CDR3 runs 14 residues from the cysteine to the phenylalanine. The DNA shown is the 42-base CDR3, in frame from base 1. Points on this clone: Its antigen is unknown. No base qualities exist here, and no much larger clone lies one base off it.

Summary of the overall study and its limitations: Enriched TCRB sequences shared across patients were mostly commonly generated sequences, unlikely to play an important role in the tumor microenvironment. Tumors showed approximately 2.4-fold higher T cell density and higher clonality than adjacent normal breast tissue. Bulk genomic DNA sequencing of unsorted cells missed chain pairing and functional markers such as CD4, CD8 and FOXP3. Repertoires from blood and normal breast were more alike than repertoires from blood and tumor, and in about 90% of the 16 patients, comparing each tissue with blood separated tumor from normal. Because the cohort was small, analysis by tumor subtype was not possible.

Sequencing was performed on blood. The clonotype was recovered from a person aged 55 to 75 with breast cancer. The sequence joins TRBV6-5 to TRBJ2-5; no confident D gene assignment can be made. CDR3 reads: CASSRVGHQETQYF. The nucleotide sequence reads as follows: TGTGCCAGCAGCCGGGTGGGCCACCAAGAGACCCAGTACTTC.